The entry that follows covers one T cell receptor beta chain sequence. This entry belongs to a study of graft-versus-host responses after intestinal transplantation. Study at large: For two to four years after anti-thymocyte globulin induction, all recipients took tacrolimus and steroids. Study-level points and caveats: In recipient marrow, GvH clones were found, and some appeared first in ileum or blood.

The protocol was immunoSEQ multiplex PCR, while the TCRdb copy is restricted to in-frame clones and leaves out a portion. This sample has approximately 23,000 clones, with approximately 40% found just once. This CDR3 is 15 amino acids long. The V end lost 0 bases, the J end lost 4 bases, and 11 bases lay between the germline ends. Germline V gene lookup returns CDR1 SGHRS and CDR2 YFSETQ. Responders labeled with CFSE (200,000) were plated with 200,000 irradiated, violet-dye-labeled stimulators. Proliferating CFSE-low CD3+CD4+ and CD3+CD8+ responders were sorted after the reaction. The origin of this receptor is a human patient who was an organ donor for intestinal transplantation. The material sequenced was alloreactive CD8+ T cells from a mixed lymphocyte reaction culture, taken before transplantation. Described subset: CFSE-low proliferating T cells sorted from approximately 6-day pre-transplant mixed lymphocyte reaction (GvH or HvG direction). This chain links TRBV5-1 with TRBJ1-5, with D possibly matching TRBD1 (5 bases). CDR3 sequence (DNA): TGCGCCAGCAGCTTGGATCCTGGGGGGAATCAGCCCCAGCATTTT. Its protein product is CASSLDPGGNQPQHF.